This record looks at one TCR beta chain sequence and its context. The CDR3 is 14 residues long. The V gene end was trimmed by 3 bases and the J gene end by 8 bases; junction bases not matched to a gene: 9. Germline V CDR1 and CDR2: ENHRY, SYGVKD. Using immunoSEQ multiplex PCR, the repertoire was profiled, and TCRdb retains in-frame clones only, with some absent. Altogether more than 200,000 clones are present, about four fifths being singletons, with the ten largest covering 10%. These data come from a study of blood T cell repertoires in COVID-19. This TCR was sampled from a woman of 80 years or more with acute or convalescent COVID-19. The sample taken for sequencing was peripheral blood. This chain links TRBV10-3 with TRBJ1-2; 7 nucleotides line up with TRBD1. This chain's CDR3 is CAISESGQGDGYTF. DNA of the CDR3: TGTGCCATCAGTGAATCTGGGCAGGGGGACGGCTACACCTTC.